This TCR beta chain is from a study of cytomegalovirus exposure and HLA in healthy donors. Study-wide background: From HLA-typed donors, an early data release held approximately 85 million unique TCRs.

J lost 7 bases, V lost 4 bases, and 12 bases had no gene match. In germline, CDR1 is LNHNV, CDR2 YYDKDF (reference sequence). The CDR3 is made up of 17 amino acids. Primers: 60 Vbeta forward and 13 Jbeta reverse. Here immunoSEQ multiplex PCR was the method, and the copy in TCRdb shows in-frame clones only, minus some. The repertoire holds fewer than 55,000 clones, with 55% to 80% as singletons. Study-level findings and limits: Later genetic work tied a missense DCLRE1C variant to beta-chain V and J trimming.

This clone was seen more than once but under ten times. The target antigen is unknown. This chain uses TRBV15 with TRBJ1-6, with TRBD1 matching 8 bases. The receptor comes from a woman between 45 and 65 years old in good health and CMV-seropositive. The material sequenced was PBMCs. This CDR3 is CATSIEDRAVGNSPLHF. The CDR3, as DNA: TGTGCCACCAGCATAGAGGACAGGGCGGTGGGGAATTCACCCCTCCACTTT.